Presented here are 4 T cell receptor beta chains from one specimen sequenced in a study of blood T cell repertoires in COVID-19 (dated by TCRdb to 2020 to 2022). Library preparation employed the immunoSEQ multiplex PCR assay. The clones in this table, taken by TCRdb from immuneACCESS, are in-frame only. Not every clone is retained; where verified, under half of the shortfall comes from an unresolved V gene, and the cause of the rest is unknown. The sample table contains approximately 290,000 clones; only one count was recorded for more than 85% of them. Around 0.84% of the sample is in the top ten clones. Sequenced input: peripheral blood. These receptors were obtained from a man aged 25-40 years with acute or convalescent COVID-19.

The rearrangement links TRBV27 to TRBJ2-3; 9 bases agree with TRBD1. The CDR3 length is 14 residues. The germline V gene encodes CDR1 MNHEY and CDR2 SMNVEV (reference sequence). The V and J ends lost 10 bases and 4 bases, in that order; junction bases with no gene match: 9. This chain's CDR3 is CATARDRVSDTQYF. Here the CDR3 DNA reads TGTGCCACTGCCCGGGACAGGGTATCAGATACGCAGTATTTT.

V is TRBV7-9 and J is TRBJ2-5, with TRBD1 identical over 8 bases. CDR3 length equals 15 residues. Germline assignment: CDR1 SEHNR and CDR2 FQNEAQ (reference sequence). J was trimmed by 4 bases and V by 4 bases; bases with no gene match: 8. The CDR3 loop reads CASSSWTGLGETQYF. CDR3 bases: TGTGCCAGCAGCTCATGGACAGGGTTGGGAGAGACCCAGTACTTC.

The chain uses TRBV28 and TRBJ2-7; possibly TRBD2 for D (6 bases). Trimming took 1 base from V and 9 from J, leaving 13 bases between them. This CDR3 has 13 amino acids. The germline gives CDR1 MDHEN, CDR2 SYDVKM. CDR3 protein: CASSLSWDLGQYF. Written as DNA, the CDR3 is TGTGCCAGCAGTTTATCTTGGGACTTAGGGCAGTACTTC.

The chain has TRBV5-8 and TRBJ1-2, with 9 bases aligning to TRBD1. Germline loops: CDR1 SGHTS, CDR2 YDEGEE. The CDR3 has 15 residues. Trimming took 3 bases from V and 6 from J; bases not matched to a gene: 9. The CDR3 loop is CASSSHRGLGDGYTF. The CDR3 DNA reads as TGTGCCAGCAGCTCTCACAGGGGGCTGGGGGATGGCTACACCTTC. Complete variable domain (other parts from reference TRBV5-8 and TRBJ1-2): EAGVTQSPTHLIKTRGQQATLRCSPISGHTSVYWYQQALGLGLQFLLWYDEGEERNRGNFPPRFSGRQFPNYSSELNVNALELEDSALYLCASSSHRGLGDGYTFGSGTRLTVV.